One and the same sample provided the 3 T cell receptor beta chains below, sequenced in a study of T-cell memory formation after mild COVID-19. TCRdb processed the 5' RACE reads anew with MiXCR; each CDR3 protein has one entry. The sample has 200,000 or so distinct CDR3 sequences; 16% are singletons. The sample consisted of PBMCs or a T cell subset sorted from them (not recorded which). The receptors come from an adult woman who had mild COVID-19 (a few samples of this study predate the infection). Cell type and time point are not known.

This clonotype was seen a few times. V usage is TRBV2 and J usage is TRBJ2-1, with 8 bases lining up with TRBD2. The CDR3 is made up of 14 amino acids. Germline CDR1 SNHLY, CDR2 FYNNEI. J gave up 16 bases and V 3 bases, and 14 bases lay outside the gene matches. CDR3 nucleotides: TGTGCCAGCAGTGAGCAGGAACGCGGGACTAGTTATTTCTTC. Protein: CASSEQERGTSYFF.

This rearrangement joins TRBV7-3 to TRBJ2-2; D may be TRBD1 (6 bases). CDR3 length equals 15 residues. The V gene lost 8 bases and the J gene lost 4 bases, with 17 bases spanning the gap. Germline V lookup: CDR1 SGHTA, CDR2 FQGTGA. CDR3: CASASGQRPTGELFF. Here the CDR3 DNA reads TGTGCCAGCGCGTCTGGACAGAGACCCACCGGGGAGCTGTTTTTT.

The rearrangement joins TRBV24-1 to TRBJ2-5; TRBD1 matches 11 bases. The CDR3 runs to 16 residues. J lost 2 bases, V lost 4 bases, and 5 bases had no gene match. CDR1 is KGHDR and CDR2 is SFDVKD in the germline V gene. The CDR3 region is CATSDPRDRGQETQYF. Written as DNA, the CDR3 is TGTGCCACCAGTGACCCCCGGGACAGGGGGCAAGAGACCCAGTACTTC.